The 20 T cell receptor beta chains listed next were all sequenced from one sample in a study of CD8+CD57+ T cells in acquired aplastic anemia. Researchers used genomic DNA as the template to profile TCR beta VDJ and CDR3. TCRdb fed the reads into MiXCR, producing one record per CDR3 protein. The sample yields about 150,000 distinct CDR3 sequences, around two fifths seen once. The sequenced sample consisted of sorted CD4+, CD8+, or CD8+CD57+ T cells (not recorded which) from PBMCs. The receptors were gathered from a human donor in good health, serving as a control.

V and J are TRBV20-1 and TRBJ2-3, with a possible D match to TRBD1 (5 bases). Trimming removed 6 bases at V and 5 bases at J, with 15 bases between. Per germline, CDR1 DFQATT and CDR2 SNEGSKA (reference sequence). CDR3 length equals 13 residues. For the CDR3, the DNA is TGCAGTGCCAGCGAGCAGGGTGGAGATACGCAGTATTTT. Its translation: CSASEQGGDTQYF.

In its sample, this clonotype was seen a few times. This chain connects TRBV10-3 to TRBJ1-6; D remains ambiguous. V was shortened by 0 bases and J by 6 bases, with 0 bases between the two germline ends. The CDR3 length is 12 residues. Germline-derived CDR1 and CDR2 are ENHRY and SYGVKD. The CDR3 coding sequence is TGTGCCATCAGTGAGTCTAATTCACCCCTCCACTTT. The encoded protein is CAISESNSPLHF.

This clonotype has only a few counts. A single base separates this from a much larger clone, so it may be a read error. The conserved phenylalanine or tryptophan normally closing the CDR3 is absent here, so this likely arose from a read error. As DNA, the CDR3 is TGCGCCAGCAGCCGGGGGAGCGGGAGAGAGACCCAGTACGTC. Its protein product is CASSRGSGRETQYV. The V call is TRBV5-1, the J call TRBJ2-5; 8 nucleotides match TRBD2. Germline assignment: CDR1 SGHRS and CDR2 YFSETQ. There are 14 residues in the CDR3. The ends lost 4 bases at V and 4 bases at J; junction bases unmatched: 6.

This clonotype was seen just once. The chain carries TRBV2 and TRBJ2-7; 9 positions agree with TRBD1. Germline loops: CDR1 SNHLY, CDR2 FYNNEI. The trim removed 2 bases at V and 5 bases at J, leaving 1 base unmatched. The CDR3 has 13 amino acids. The CDR3 protein is CASSERDRDEQYF. As DNA, the CDR3 is TGTGCCAGCAGTGAAAGGGACAGGGACGAGCAGTACTTC.

This clonotype was found many times. The chain has TRBV20-1 and TRBJ1-1, with no clear D. Trimming removed 3 bases at V and 1 base at J, with 12 bases between. This CDR3 has 14 residues. Germline V gives CDR1 DFQATT, CDR2 SNEGSKA (reference sequence). The CDR3: CSASRIRRNTEAFF. CDR3 sequence (DNA): TGCAGTGCTAGCCGGATCCGCAGGAACACTGAAGCTTTCTTT.

The chain couples TRBV6-1 to TRBJ2-1, with 9 bases matching TRBD2. The V gene end was trimmed by 2 bases and the J gene end by 5 bases; junction bases not matched to a gene: 13. CDR3 length: 18 amino acids. The germline CDR1 and CDR2 sequences are MNHNS and SASEGT. The CDR3: CASSEQLRLAGRDNEQFF. In DNA form, the CDR3 reads TGTGCCAGCAGTGAACAGCTAAGGCTAGCGGGGCGGGACAATGAGCAGTTCTTC.

A few counts support this clonotype. The chain is built from TRBV24-1 and TRBJ2-1, with 7 bases matching TRBD2. The CDR3 is made up of 14 amino acids. Losses at the gene ends were 3 bases for V and 4 bases for J; bases not matched to a gene: 2. Germline CDR1 and CDR2: KGHDR and SFDVKD. The chain's CDR3 is CATSDPGLYNEQFF. The CDR3, as DNA: TGTGCCACCAGTGATCCGGGACTATACAATGAGCAGTTCTTC.

The rearrangement joins TRBV29-1 to TRBJ2-7; D remains ambiguous. V shed 6 bases and J shed 3 bases, with 15 bases lying between them. Germline CDR1 SQVTM, CDR2 ANQGSEA. This CDR3 spans 13 amino acids. CDR3 in amino acids: CSVNPGIGYEQYF. The CDR3 DNA is TGCAGCGTAAACCCAGGAATAGGCTACGAGCAGTACTTC.

This clonotype was detected ten times or more. The CDR3 here is CASSYLMARQGGTEAFF. CDR3 nucleotides: TGTGCCAGCAGCTATTTAATGGCTCGACAGGGTGGGACTGAAGCTTTCTTT. This chain joins TRBV7-6 and TRBJ1-1; 7 nucleotides agree with TRBD1. V lost 4 bases and J lost 5; bases outside the gene matches: 16. CDR1 is SGHVS, CDR2 FNYEAQ, per germline. This CDR3 is built from 17 residues.

This clonotype was recorded at least ten times. The V and J genes are TRBV9 and TRBJ1-1; weak D call: TRBD1 (6 bases). From germline, CDR1 is SGDLS and CDR2 YYNGEE. Trimming shortened V by 0 bases and J by 4 bases, and 10 bases separated the two germline ends. The CDR3 sequence is 14 residues long. The CDR3 coding sequence is TGTGCCAGCAGCGTAGCACAGGGCGGCACTGAAGCTTTCTTT. Translated: CASSVAQGGTEAFF.

The V call is TRBV29-1, the J call TRBJ2-7; possibly TRBD1 or TRBD2 for D (5 bases each). Trimming left V 4 bases short and J 7 bases short, with 23 bases between. The CDR3 extends over 15 amino acids. Germline V lookup: CDR1 SQVTM, CDR2 ANQGSEA. The CDR3 DNA reads as TGCAGCGTTGCAGGGAGACTGGCGCCCTACAATGAGCAGTACTTC. Its translation: CSVAGRLAPYNEQYF.

The sample holds many counts of this clonotype. V is TRBV7-9 and J is TRBJ2-7, with TRBD2 matching over 7 bases. Germline assignment: CDR1 SEHNR and CDR2 FQNEAQ (reference sequence). The CDR3 is 15 amino acids. The trim removed 3 bases at V and 0 bases at J, leaving 5 bases unmatched. CDR3 sequence: CASSLAAGSSYEQYF. The CDR3 DNA sequence: TGTGCCAGCAGCTTGGCAGCGGGGAGCTCCTACGAGCAGTACTTC.

This clonotype was counted only a few times. The genes are TRBV15 and TRBJ1-1; D remains ambiguous. Between the trimmed V and J ends, which lost 1 base and 4 bases, there was a span of 10 bases. The CDR3 length is 14 residues. Germline V gene sequence: CDR1 LNHNV, CDR2 YYDKDF (reference sequence). The CDR3 DNA reads TGTGCCACCAGCAGAGCGGATGTTGGCACTGAAGCTTTCTTT. Its translation: CATSRADVGTEAFF.

To note about this clonotype: Given a much more abundant clone one base away, this may be a read error. The chain employs TRBV20-1 and TRBJ2-1; 12 nucleotides agree with TRBD2. CDR1 and CDR2 from the germline V gene are DFQATT and SNEGSKA (reference sequence). Losses at the gene ends were 2 bases for V and 6 bases for J; bases not matched to a gene: 2. The CDR3 runs to 14 residues. The CDR3 loop is CSARTSGRFNEQFF. The CDR3 DNA reads as TGCAGTGCTAGAACTAGCGGGAGGTTCAATGAGCAGTTCTTC.

To note about this clonotype: This sequence may be a read error, since a much larger clone differs from it by one base. The V and J genes are TRBV20-1 and TRBJ1-5; D is possibly TRBD1 (5 bases). V was trimmed by 1 base and J by 2 bases, leaving 12 bases between them. There are 15 residues in the CDR3. Germline V gene lookup returns CDR1 DFQATT and CDR2 SNEGSKA (reference sequence). CDR3 sequence: CSARGFRGGNQPQHF. The DNA for the CDR3 is TGCAGTGCTAGAGGTTTTAGGGGCGGCAATCAGCCCCAGCATTTT.

About this clonotype: A single base separates this from a much larger clone, so it may be a read error. The V and J genes are TRBV6-1 and TRBJ1-5; the D is unclear. This CDR3 spans 14 amino acids. V was cut by 2 bases and J by 4 bases, with 9 bases left in between. CDR1 and CDR2 (germline): MNHNS, SASEGT. CDR3 protein: CASSESSLNQPQHF. The CDR3 DNA reads as TGTGCCAGCAGTGAAAGTAGCCTTAATCAGCCCCAGCATTTT.

The chain joins TRBV4-1 to TRBJ2-2; D perhaps matches TRBD1 (6 bases). Germline CDR1 reads MGHRA; CDR2 reads YSYEKL. The CDR3 contains 13 residues. The ends were cut back, 2 bases at V and 12 bases at J, with 13 bases in the middle. Written as DNA, the CDR3 is TGCGCCAGCAGCCAAAGTACAGGGAAGAAGCTGTTTTTT. Translation gives CASSQSTGKKLFF.

This clonotype was observed a handful of times. A much larger clone is a single base away; this may be a read error. This is likely a read error, given that the CDR3 carries no conserved phenylalanine or tryptophan at its end. The rearrangement joins TRBV20-1 to TRBJ2-3; 11 nucleotides line up with TRBD2. Trimming took 5 bases from V and 0 from J; bases not matched to a gene: 1. The CDR3 contains 14 residues. Germline lookup yields CDR1 DFQATT and CDR2 SNEGSKA (reference sequence). CDR3 sequence: CSARLAGSTDTQYL. The CDR3 bases are TGCAGTGCTCGACTAGCGGGGAGCACAGATACGCAGTATCTT.

The CDR3 here is CATSDPGLGEKLFF. CDR3 coding DNA: TGTGCCACCAGTGACCCGGGACTAGGTGAAAAACTGTTTTTT. V and J are TRBV24-1 and TRBJ1-4; TRBD1 might be the D (5 bases). The CDR3 is 14 residues long. CDR1 and CDR2 from the germline V gene are KGHDR and SFDVKD. The germline V and J ends were trimmed by 4 bases and 7 bases, with 12 bases remaining between them.

Only a few counts were recorded for this clonotype. This chain connects TRBV4-1 to TRBJ2-5; 11 bases are shared with TRBD2. J was trimmed by 5 bases and V by 5 bases; bases with no gene match: 10. The CDR3 consists of 16 residues. The V gene's germline CDR1 is MGHRA and CDR2 YSYEKL. For the CDR3, the DNA is TGCGCCAGCAGCACAACGGCTAGCGGGAGGTATGAGACCCAGTACTTC. The encoded protein is CASSTTASGRYETQYF.